These T cell receptor beta chains were read from a single sample in a study of blood T cell repertoires in COVID-19. The protocol was immunoSEQ multiplex PCR, while the TCRdb copy is restricted to in-frame clones and leaves out a portion. The sample includes 180,000 or so clones, roughly 80% seen only once; the top ten take roughly 13%. Source material: peripheral blood. These receptor sequences come from a man aged 45-60 years who had recovered from COVID-19. Each CDR3 is given with its conserved first and last residue. The order of the fields is J gene, clone size, D gene, V gene, CDR3 protein, CDR3 DNA. D genes are given only for firm matches. A row's size may be missing; if present it is once, few, many or a size class.

TRBJ2-2 few . TRBV10-3 CAISGSDSLTGELFF TGTGCCATCAGTGGGTCCGACAGTCTAACCGGGGAGCTGTTTTTT
TRBJ2-1 . . TRBV10-1 CASSVGHTDNEQFF TGCGCCAGCAGTGTGGGCCACACGGACAATGAGCAGTTCTTC
TRBJ2-1 . . TRBV15 CATSRRTSSSYNEQFF TGTGCCACCAGCAGAAGGACATCGAGCTCCTACAATGAGCAGTTCTTC
TRBJ1-1 . . TRBV15 CATSTLDRNTEAFF TGTGCCACCAGCACCTTGGACAGGAACACTGAAGCTTTCTTT
TRBJ2-1 . . TRBV20-1 CSASEQDSGEQFF TGCAGTGCTAGTGAGCAGGATAGCGGTGAGCAGTTCTTC
TRBJ1-1 . . TRBV19 CASSIGVNTEAFF TGTGCCAGTAGTATAGGCGTGAACACTGAAGCTTTCTTT
TRBJ2-4 . TRBD2 TRBV6-5 CASSTERERGSIQYF TGTGCCAGCAGTACCGAGCGGGAGAGGGGGAGCATTCAGTACTTC
TRBJ2-6 . . TRBV30 CAWSVRVPIPSGANVLTF TGTGCCTGGAGTGTACGCGTCCCAATCCCCTCTGGGGCCAACGTCCTGACTTTC
TRBJ2-3 . . TRBV3-1/TRBV3-2 CASSQSPGMPTDTQYF TGTGCCAGCAGCCAAAGTCCCGGGATGCCCACAGATACGCAGTATTTT
TRBJ2-7 . . TRBV13 CASSSRIQYEQYF TGTGCCAGCAGCTCTAGGATCCAGTACGAGCAGTACTTC
TRBJ2-3 . . TRBV19 CASSSGRIGMDTQYF TGTGCCAGTAGCTCCGGACGAATCGGGATGGATACGCAGTATTTT
TRBJ2-2 . . TRBV4-2 CASSQTILDGTGELFF TGTGCCAGCAGCCAGACCATACTAGATGGGACCGGGGAGCTGTTTTTT
TRBJ2-7 . . TRBV19 CASSTDNLDYSYEQYF TGTGCCAGTAGTACAGACAATTTGGACTATTCCTACGAGCAGTACTTC
TRBJ2-1 . . TRBV30 CAWSLLRAAYGEQFF TGTGCCTGGAGTCTCCTGCGGGCGGCCTATGGTGAGCAGTTCTTC
TRBJ1-4 . . TRBV12-3/TRBV12-4 CASGWGREKLFF TGTGCCAGCGGGTGGGGCAGGGAAAAACTGTTTTTT
TRBJ2-2 . TRBD2 TRBV5-5 CASRAGLAGEDRELFF TGTGCCAGCAGGGCGGGACTAGCGGGAGAAGATAGGGAGCTGTTTTTT
TRBJ2-7 once . TRBV4-1 CASSQDFPGSSYEQYF TGCGCCAGCAGCCAAGATTTTCCAGGATCCTCCTACGAGCAGTACTTC
TRBJ1-5 once TRBD1 TRBV19 CASSPTWDRVGNQPQHF TGTGCCAGTAGCCCTACTTGGGACAGGGTCGGCAATCAGCCCCAGCATTTT
TRBJ2-7 . TRBD2 TRBV24-1 CATSERTSGREPRYEQYF TGTGCCACCAGTGAAAGGACTAGCGGGAGGGAACCACGTTACGAGCAGTACTTC
TRBJ1-2 . . TRBV7-9 CASSLVPGVYGYTF TGTGCCAGCAGCTTAGTACCAGGGGTGTATGGCTACACCTTC
TRBJ1-6 . . TRBV28 CASSRIDNSPLHF TGTGCCAGCTCTAGAATAGACAATTCACCCCTCCACTTT
TRBJ1-1 . . TRBV10-2 CALTREVDTEAFF TGCGCCCTTACACGGGAGGTCGACACTGAAGCTTTCTTT
TRBJ2-3 . . TRBV4-3 CASSHHSGGGTDTQYF TGCGCCAGCAGCCACCATAGCGGAGGAGGCACAGATACGCAGTATTTT
TRBJ2-1 . . TRBV7-3 CASSPIADLSYNEQFF TGTGCCAGCAGCCCTATAGCGGACCTCTCCTACAATGAGCAGTTCTTC
TRBJ2-5 few . TRBV29-1 CSVEDQGRGRETQYF TGCAGCGTTGAAGATCAGGGCAGGGGTCGGGAGACCCAGTACTTC
TRBJ2-7 . . TRBV19 CASRAGYEQYF TGTGCCAGTAGGGCAGGGTACGAGCAGTACTTC
TRBJ1-5 . . TRBV7-2 CASSLSLTVTPQHF TGTGCCAGCAGCTTAAGTTTGACAGTTACGCCCCAGCATTTT
TRBJ2-7 . TRBD1 TRBV28 CASRRQGSYEQYF TGTGCCAGCAGAAGACAGGGCTCCTACGAGCAGTACTTC
TRBJ2-1 few TRBD2 TRBV4-1 CASSQASVGTSRGYNEQFF TGCGCCAGCAGCCAAGCATCAGTAGGGACTAGCAGGGGTTACAATGAGCAGTTCTTC
TRBJ2-2 . TRBD2 TRBV27 CASSSGLAGSVNTGELFF TGTGCCAGCAGTTCGGGACTAGCGGGTTCTGTGAACACCGGGGAGCTGTTTTTT
TRBJ1-5 . . TRBV10-1 CASRKPGPPPGDYSNQPQHF TGCGCCAGCAGAAAGCCGGGACCCCCTCCGGGGGATTATAGCAATCAGCCCCAGCATTTT
TRBJ1-1 . . TRBV3-1/TRBV3-2 CASRRQFQDTEAFF TGTGCCAGCAGACGACAGTTTCAAGACACTGAAGCTTTCTTT
TRBJ2-7 . . TRBV6-5 CASSYKDTGYEQYF TGTGCCAGCAGTTACAAGGACACCGGCTACGAGCAGTACTTC
TRBJ2-7 . . TRBV5-1 CASSWDTGPYEQYF TGCGCCAGCAGCTGGGACACCGGCCCCTACGAGCAGTACTTC
TRBJ1-2 . . TRBV5-6 CASSLWWRTFNYGYTF TGTGCCAGCAGCTTGTGGTGGAGGACCTTTAACTATGGCTACACCTTC
TRBJ2-1 . . TRBV7-3 CASSLIVTNEQFF TGTGCCAGCAGCTTAATTGTAACAAATGAGCAGTTCTTC
TRBJ1-1 . TRBD1 TRBV3-1/TRBV3-2 CAGKHRDRASEAFF TGTGCCGGAAAGCACCGGGACAGGGCCTCTGAAGCTTTCTTT
TRBJ1-4 . TRBD1 TRBV28 CASRGGQGPKKLFF TGTGCCAGCAGGGGGGGACAGGGTCCAAAAAAACTGTTTTTT
TRBJ2-7 . . TRBV7-2 CASSLLRNSYEQYF TGTGCCAGCAGCTTACTGCGGAACTCCTACGAGCAGTACTTC
TRBJ1-1 many TRBD1 TRBV19 CASSKNRDREEAFF TGTGCCAGTAGTAAGAACCGGGACAGGGAAGAAGCTTTCTTT
TRBJ2-2 . TRBD1 TRBV7-3 CASSVGTGGRTGELFF TGTGCCAGCAGCGTTGGGACAGGGGGTCGCACCGGGGAGCTGTTTTTT
TRBJ2-2 . TRBD1 TRBV10-2 CASSPGDRVGTGELFF TGCGCCAGCAGCCCTGGGGACAGGGTCGGCACCGGGGAGCTGTTTTTT
TRBJ2-5 . TRBD1 TRBV6-2/TRBV6-3 CASSYLGTDQETQYF TGTGCCAGCAGTTACCTTGGGACAGACCAAGAGACCCAGTACTTC
TRBJ2-1 . TRBD1 TRBV11-2 CASSSVDRGGSYNEQFF TGTGCCAGCAGCTCTGTGGACAGGGGTGGGTCCTACAATGAGCAGTTCTTC
TRBJ2-6 . . TRBV18 CASSPELPTGANVLTF TGTGCCAGCTCACCCGAGTTGCCCACTGGGGCCAACGTCCTGACTTTC
TRBJ2-7 once TRBD1 TRBV6-2/TRBV6-3 CASSYPSGQNEQYF TGTGCCAGCAGTTACCCCTCGGGACAGAACGAGCAGTACTTC
TRBJ1-2 . . TRBV5-1 CASSLEGRKGYGYTF TGCGCCAGCAGCTTGGAAGGCAGGAAAGGTTATGGCTACACCTTC
TRBJ2-1 . TRBD2 TRBV30 CAWSQLAYEQFF TGTGCCTGGAGCCAACTAGCGTATGAGCAGTTCTTC
TRBJ1-2 . TRBD1 TRBV6-6 CASSYSAGQDGYTF TGTGCCAGCAGTTACTCGGCCGGACAGGATGGCTACACCTTC
TRBJ1-1 . . TRBV30 CAWGGWGDTEAFF TGTGCCTGGGGGGGATGGGGGGACACTGAAGCTTTCTTT
TRBJ1-2 . TRBD1 TRBV9 CASSPRLGLVGQGYGYTF TGTGCCAGCAGCCCTAGACTGGGCTTAGTGGGACAGGGCTATGGCTACACCTTC
TRBJ2-1 many . TRBV20-1 CSASSYNEQFF TGCAGTGCTTCTAGTTACAATGAGCAGTTCTTC
TRBJ1-6 . . TRBV6-5 CASSTSRVSPLHF TGTGCCAGCAGTACTAGCAGGGTTTCACCCCTCCACTTT
TRBJ2-7 . . TRBV29-1 CSVELEGYEQYF TGCAGCGTTGAATTGGAGGGGTACGAGCAGTACTTC